This T cell receptor beta chain comes out of a study of shared clonotypes between healthy human individuals. CD45RO-negative CD8 cells positively selected for CCR7 made up the naive population, which excluded terminally differentiated effector memory CD45RA+ cells. Worth noting for this clone: The same CDR3 arises from other DNA sequences in this sample as well.

The germline V and J ends were trimmed by 2 bases and 2 bases, with 3 bases remaining between them. Germline values: CDR1 MDHEN, CDR2 SYDVKM. The length of the CDR3 is 12 residues. The data were produced by immunoSEQ multiplex PCR, yet TCRdb's version contains in-frame clones alone and is incomplete. The repertoire holds roughly 2.1 million clones, with about 92% as singletons. The sequenced sample consisted of naive CD8+ T cells from PBMCs. The chain combines TRBV28 with TRBJ1-1, with unresolved D. The sequence was collected from a man younger than 35 in good health. Some clones in this sample may be carry-over from other donors' samples. This CDR3 reads CASSLTNTEAFF. CDR3 nucleotide sequence: TGTGCCAGCAGTTTAACCAACACTGAAGCTTTCTTT.